This T cell receptor (beta chain) was sequenced during a study of neoadjuvant anti-PD-1 for oral cavity cancer. Overall study results and limits: Only a few patients per response group were TCR-analyzed; validation needed.

Sequenced by immunoSEQ multiplex PCR; TCRdb stores in-frame clones only, minus some. The sample carries approximately 15,000 clones, around 64% recorded once. About this clone itself: The antigen is not known.

Germline V gene lookup returns CDR1 SNHLY and CDR2 FYNNEI. The V segment lost 8 bases and the J segment 5 bases; nucleotides outside the gene matches: 12. This CDR3 spans 15 amino acids. The sample consisted of PBMCs, taken before nivolumab (anti-PD-1) treatment. V usage is TRBV2 and J usage is TRBJ2-3, with 8 nucleotides matching TRBD2. The receptor's source is a person between 40 and 79 years old with oral cavity squamous cell carcinoma. The CDR3 sequence is CASVGSGSPRDTQYF. The CDR3, as DNA: TGTGCCAGCGTAGGGAGCGGGAGTCCCAGAGATACGCAGTATTTT.